The entry that follows covers one T cell receptor beta chain sequence. Source study methods: Nucleated cell counts were estimated from reference gene primer amplification. TCRdb keeps only in-frame clones here, not all; method: immunoSEQ multiplex PCR. V, J and clone size derive from that table, while D and trimming were established from the DNA sequence. Among about 250,000 clones listed, about 89% were seen once. Germline V lookup: CDR1 MNHNS, CDR2 SASEGT. The CDR3 spans 16 residues. The ends were cut back, 2 bases at V and 1 base at J, with 14 bases in the middle. This entry belongs to a study of blood T cell repertoires in COVID-19.

This chain links TRBV6-1 with TRBJ1-1; possible D gene TRBD1, 6 bases. This clonotype originated in a man aged 30-40 years with acute or convalescent COVID-19. The material sequenced was peripheral blood. CDR3 nucleotide sequence: TGTGCCAGCAGTGAACCCTCAGGGGCCAGGAACACTGAAGCTTTCTTT. Translated, it gives CASSEPSGARNTEAFF.